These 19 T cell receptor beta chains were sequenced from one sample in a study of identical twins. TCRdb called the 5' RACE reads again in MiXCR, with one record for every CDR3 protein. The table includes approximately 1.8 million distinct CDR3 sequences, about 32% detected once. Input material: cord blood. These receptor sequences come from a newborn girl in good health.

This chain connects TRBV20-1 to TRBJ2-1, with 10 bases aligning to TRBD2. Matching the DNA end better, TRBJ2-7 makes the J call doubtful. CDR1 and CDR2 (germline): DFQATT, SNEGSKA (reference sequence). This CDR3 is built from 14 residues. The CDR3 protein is CSALTSGAWDEQYF. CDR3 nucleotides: TGCAGTGCTCTAACTAGCGGGGCTTGGGATGAGCAGTACTTC.

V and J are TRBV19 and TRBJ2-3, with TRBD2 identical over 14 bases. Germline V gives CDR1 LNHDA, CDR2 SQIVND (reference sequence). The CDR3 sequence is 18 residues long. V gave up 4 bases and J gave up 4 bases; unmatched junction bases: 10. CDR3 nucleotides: TGTGCCAGTAGTACAGGACTAGCGGGAGGCGGGGTAGCAGATACGCAGTATTTT. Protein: CASSTGLAGGGVADTQYF.

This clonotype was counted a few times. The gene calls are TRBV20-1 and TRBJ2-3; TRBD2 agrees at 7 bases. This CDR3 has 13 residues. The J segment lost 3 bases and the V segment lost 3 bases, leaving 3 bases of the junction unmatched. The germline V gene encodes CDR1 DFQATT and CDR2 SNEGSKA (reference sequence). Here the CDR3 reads CSASVLATDTQYF. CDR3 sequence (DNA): TGCAGTGCTAGTGTACTAGCGACAGATACGCAGTATTTT.

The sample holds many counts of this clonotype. Here the CDR3 reads CASSLRVGEQFF. The CDR3 DNA reads as TGTGCCAGCAGTTTGCGGGTGGGGGAGCAGTTCTTC. The J gene is TRBJ2-1, the V gene TRBV28; a weak D match, TRBD2 (5 bases). This CDR3 contains 12 residues. Per the germline V gene, CDR1 is MDHEN and CDR2 is SYDVKM. Trimming took off 3 bases at V and 10 bases at J, with 10 bases between the two ends.

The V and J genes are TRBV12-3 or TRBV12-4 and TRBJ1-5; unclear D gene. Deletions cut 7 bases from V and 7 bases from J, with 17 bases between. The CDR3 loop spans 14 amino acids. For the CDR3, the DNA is TGTGCCAGCAACCCGAATCCAGCCGTACAGCCCCAGCATTTT. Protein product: CASNPNPAVQPQHF.

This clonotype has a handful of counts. The CDR3 loop is CASRPGHLNTEAFF. The CDR3 DNA sequence: TGTGCCAGCAGACCAGGACACCTCAACACTGAAGCTTTCTTT. J is TRBJ1-1 and V is TRBV13, with D maybe TRBD1 (5 bases). This CDR3 region has 14 residues. Deletions cut 6 bases from V and 2 bases from J, with 13 bases between. Per germline, CDR1 PRHDT and CDR2 FYEKMQ (reference sequence).

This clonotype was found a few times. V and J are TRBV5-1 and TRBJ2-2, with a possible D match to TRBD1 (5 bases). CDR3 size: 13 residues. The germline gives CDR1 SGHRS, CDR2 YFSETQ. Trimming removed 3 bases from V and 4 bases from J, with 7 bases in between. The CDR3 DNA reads TGCGCCAGCAGCTCAGGGTCCACCGGGGAGCTGTTTTTT. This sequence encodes CASSSGSTGELFF.

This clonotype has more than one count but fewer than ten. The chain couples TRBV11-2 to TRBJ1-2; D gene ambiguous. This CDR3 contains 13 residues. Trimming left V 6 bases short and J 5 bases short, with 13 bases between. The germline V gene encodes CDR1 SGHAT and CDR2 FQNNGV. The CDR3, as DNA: TGTGCCAGCAGGGAGAACAAGGAATATGGCTACACCTTC. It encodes CASRENKEYGYTF.

This chain's CDR3 is CASSLVARGETQYF. In DNA, the CDR3 is TGTGCCAGCAGCTTAGTCGCGAGGGGAGAGACCCAGTACTTC. The V call is TRBV7-9, the J call TRBJ2-5; possibly TRBD1 or TRBD2 for D (5 bases each). The germline V gene has CDR1 SEHNR and CDR2 FQNEAQ (reference sequence). Trimming took 1 base from V and 4 from J, leaving 10 bases between them. This CDR3 comprises 14 residues.

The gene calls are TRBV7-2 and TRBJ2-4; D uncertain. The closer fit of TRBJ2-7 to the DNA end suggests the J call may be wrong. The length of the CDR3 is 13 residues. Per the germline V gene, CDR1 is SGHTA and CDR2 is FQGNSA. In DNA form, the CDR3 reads TGTGCCAGCAGCGTAGTCGGTGACTACGAGCAGTACTTC. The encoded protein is CASSVVGDYEQYF.

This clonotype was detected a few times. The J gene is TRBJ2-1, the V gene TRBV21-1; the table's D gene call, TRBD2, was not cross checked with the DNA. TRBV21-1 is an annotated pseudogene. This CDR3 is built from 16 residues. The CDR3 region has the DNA TGTGCCAGCAGCCGAAGCCCAGGGCCCAAGGGCAATGAGCAGTTCTTC. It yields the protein CASSRSPGPKGNEQFF.

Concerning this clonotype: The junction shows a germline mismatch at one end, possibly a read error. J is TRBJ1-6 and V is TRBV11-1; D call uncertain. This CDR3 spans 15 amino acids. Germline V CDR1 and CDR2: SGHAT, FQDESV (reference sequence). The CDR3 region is CASSFSDLVGSPPHF. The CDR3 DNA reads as TGTGCCAGCAGCTTCAGTGACCTTGTGGGGTCACCCCCCCACTTT.

The CDR3 coding sequence is TGCAGTGTCCGGGAATCACACACAGATACGCAGTATTTT. The encoded protein is CSVRESHTDTQYF. This sequence joins TRBV20-1 and TRBJ2-3; TRBD2 might be the D (5 bases). CDR1 and CDR2 (germline): DFQATT, SNEGSKA (reference sequence). V lost 7 bases and J lost 2, with 13 bases in between. There are 13 residues in the CDR3.

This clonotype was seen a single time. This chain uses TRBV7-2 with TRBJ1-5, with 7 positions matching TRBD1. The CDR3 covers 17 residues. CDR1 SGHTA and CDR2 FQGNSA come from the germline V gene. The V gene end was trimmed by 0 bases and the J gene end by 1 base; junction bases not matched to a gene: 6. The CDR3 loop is CASSLANRGISNQPQHF. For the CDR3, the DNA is TGTGCCAGCAGCTTAGCAAACAGGGGAATAAGCAATCAGCCCCAGCATTTT.

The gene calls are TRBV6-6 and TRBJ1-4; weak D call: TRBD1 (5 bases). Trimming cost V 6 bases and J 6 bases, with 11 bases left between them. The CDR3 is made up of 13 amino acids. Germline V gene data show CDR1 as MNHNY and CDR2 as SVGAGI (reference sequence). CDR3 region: CASSPTGYEKLFF. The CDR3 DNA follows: TGTGCCAGCAGCCCCACAGGTTATGAAAAACTGTTTTTT.

CDR3 region: CASSKALSGSGSLDTHYF. CDR3 coding DNA: TGTGCCAGCAGCAAAGCGCTATCGGGTAGCGGGAGTTTAGATACGCATTATTTT. The gene calls are TRBV21-1 and TRBJ2-3; TRBD2, as called in the table, went unchecked against the DNA. TRBV21-1 is annotated as a pseudogene. The CDR3 contains 18 residues.

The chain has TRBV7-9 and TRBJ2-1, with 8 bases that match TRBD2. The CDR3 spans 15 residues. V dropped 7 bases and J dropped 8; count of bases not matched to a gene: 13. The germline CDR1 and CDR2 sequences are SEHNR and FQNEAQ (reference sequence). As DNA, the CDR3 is TGTGCCAGCACCCAGGGACTAGTCTACTCCGATGAGCAGTTCTTC. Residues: CASTQGLVYSDEQFF.

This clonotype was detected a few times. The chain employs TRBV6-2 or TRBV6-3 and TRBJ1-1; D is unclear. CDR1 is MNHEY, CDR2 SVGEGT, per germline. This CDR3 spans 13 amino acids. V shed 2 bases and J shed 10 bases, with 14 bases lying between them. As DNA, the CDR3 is TGTGCCAGCAGTTACCCCACGCGGGTCGCAGCTTTCTTT. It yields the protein CASSYPTRVAAFF.

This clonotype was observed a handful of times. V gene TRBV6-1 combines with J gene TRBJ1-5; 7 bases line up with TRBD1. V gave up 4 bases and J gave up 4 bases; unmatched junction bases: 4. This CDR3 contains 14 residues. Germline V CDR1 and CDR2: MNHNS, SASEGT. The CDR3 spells CASSAGQANQPQHF. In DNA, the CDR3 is TGTGCCAGCAGTGCCGGACAGGCAAATCAGCCCCAGCATTTT.